Below, one T cell receptor (beta chain) is given with its context. Germline CDR1 is PRHDT and CDR2 is FYEKMQ (reference sequence). The CDR3 is 14 residues long. Trimming took off 8 bases at V and 8 bases at J, with 18 bases between the two ends. This entry comes from a study of T-cell reconstitution after alpha-beta-depleted transplantation in children. Researchers prepared the TCRbeta library using unique molecular identifiers, the study reports. One entry per CDR3 protein, called by TCRdb with MiXCR from the PCR reads. Counted here are approximately 400,000 distinct CDR3 sequences, approximately 10% occurring once; the ten biggest clones make up roughly 5.5%.

The receptor comes from a human donor who donated a stem cell graft to a child with acute myeloid leukemia. V gene TRBV13 combines with J gene TRBJ1-4, with a tentative D call TRBD1 (6 bases). Here the sequenced sample was PBMCs from the stem cell graft donor, taken from the stem cell graft. The CDR3 reads CASGPRGGGEKLFF. Here the CDR3 DNA reads TGTGCCAGCGGCCCGAGGGGGGGAGGGGAAAAACTGTTTTTT.